This is a list of T cell receptor beta chains from one sample in a study of blood T cell repertoires in COVID-19. TCRdb's table, derived via immunoSEQ multiplex PCR, lists solely in-frame clones and lacks some. The sample lists a few hundred thousand clones, approximately 80% occurring once. The source material was peripheral blood. These receptors originate from a woman between 18 and 30 years old with acute or convalescent COVID-19. CDR3s include the opening cysteine and the closing phenylalanine or tryptophan. The D gene is left open where the match is weak. For some rows the clone size is stated as once, few or many, or as a class when expanded; others skip it.

v_gene: TRBV15; len: 15; j_gene: TRBJ2-5; abundance: -; d_gene: -; CDR3nt: TGTGCCACCAGCAGAGCCGGGACTTCACAAGAGACCCAGTACTTC; CDR3aa: CATSRAGTSQETQYF
v_gene: TRBV5-1; len: 16; j_gene: TRBJ2-3; abundance: few; d_gene: TRBD1; CDR3nt: TGCGCCAGCAGCTTGACCGGACAGGGGCGGGTGGGTACGCAGTATTTT; CDR3aa: CASSLTGQGRVGTQYF
v_gene: TRBV7-8; len: 14; j_gene: TRBJ2-3; abundance: -; d_gene: TRBD2; CDR3nt: TGTGCCAGCAGCTGGACTAGGAACACAGATACGCAGTATTTT; CDR3aa: CASSWTRNTDTQYF
v_gene: TRBV6-1; len: 15; j_gene: TRBJ2-2; abundance: -; d_gene: -; CDR3nt: TGTGCCAGCAGTGAATGGCCAGCGAACACCGGGGAGCTGTTTTTT; CDR3aa: CASSEWPANTGELFF
v_gene: TRBV28; len: 15; j_gene: TRBJ1-2; abundance: -; d_gene: TRBD1; CDR3nt: TGTGCCAGCAGGGAAGTCCGGGACAGGGGGCAAGGCTACACCTTC; CDR3aa: CASREVRDRGQGYTF
v_gene: TRBV4-3; len: 16; j_gene: TRBJ2-2; abundance: few; d_gene: -; CDR3nt: TGCGCCAGCAGCCAAGTTCATGAAAGCAACGCCGGGGAGCTGTTTTTT; CDR3aa: CASSQVHESNAGELFF
v_gene: TRBV9; len: 13; j_gene: TRBJ2-1; abundance: -; d_gene: TRBD2; CDR3nt: TGTGCCAGCAGCGGGACTAGCGGGAGAGGACCGTTCTTC; CDR3aa: CASSGTSGRGPFF
v_gene: TRBV4-3; len: 16; j_gene: TRBJ2-1; abundance: -; d_gene: TRBD2; CDR3nt: TGCGCCAGCAGCCTTTCGGGAGGGCCGGTAGTATATGAGCAGTTCTTC; CDR3aa: CASSLSGGPVVYEQFF
v_gene: TRBV7-8; len: 15; j_gene: TRBJ1-2; abundance: once; d_gene: -; CDR3nt: TGTGCCAGCAGCGTCCGACAGGCCCTTAACTATGGCTACACCTTC; CDR3aa: CASSVRQALNYGYTF
v_gene: TRBV18; len: 16; j_gene: TRBJ2-7; abundance: -; d_gene: -; CDR3nt: TGTGCCAGCTCACCCTCCTCCCAGCAGGGCAAAGGCGAGCAGTACTTC; CDR3aa: CASSPSSQQGKGEQYF
v_gene: TRBV7-6; len: 16; j_gene: TRBJ2-5; abundance: -; d_gene: TRBD2; CDR3nt: TGTGCCAGCAGCTTTAGCGGGAGGGGACGAGGAGAGACCCAGTACTTC; CDR3aa: CASSFSGRGRGETQYF
v_gene: TRBV19; len: 14; j_gene: TRBJ2-3; abundance: few; d_gene: TRBD2; CDR3nt: TGTGCCAGTAGACTAGCGGGAGCGGCAGATACGCAGTATTTT; CDR3aa: CASRLAGAADTQYF
v_gene: TRBV18; len: 17; j_gene: TRBJ1-1; abundance: -; d_gene: -; CDR3nt: TGTGCCAGCTCACCACGACAGATACTAAACCCGAACACTGAAGCTTTCTTT; CDR3aa: CASSPRQILNPNTEAFF
v_gene: TRBV11-2; len: 16; j_gene: TRBJ2-3; abundance: -; d_gene: TRBD1; CDR3nt: TGTGCCAGCAGCACCCGGGCCAGGGGGCGAGGAGATACGCAGTATTTT; CDR3aa: CASSTRARGRGDTQYF
v_gene: TRBV5-5; len: 13; j_gene: TRBJ2-2; abundance: few; d_gene: -; CDR3nt: TGTGCCAGCAGCTTGGACAGGGACGGGGAGCTGTTTTTT; CDR3aa: CASSLDRDGELFF
v_gene: TRBV7-2; len: 12; j_gene: TRBJ2-7; abundance: few; d_gene: -; CDR3nt: TGTGCCAGCAAAGGGGTCTCCTACGAGCAGTACTTC; CDR3aa: CASKGVSYEQYF
v_gene: TRBV19; len: 14; j_gene: TRBJ1-2; abundance: -; d_gene: TRBD1; CDR3nt: TGTGCCAGTAGTATAGAGACAGGGGTCGGCGGCTACACCTTC; CDR3aa: CASSIETGVGGYTF
v_gene: TRBV11-2; len: 15; j_gene: TRBJ2-7; abundance: -; d_gene: TRBD2; CDR3nt: TGTGCCAGCAGCTCCCTAGCGGGACGGGGGGACGAGCAGTACTTC; CDR3aa: CASSSLAGRGDEQYF
v_gene: TRBV6-2/TRBV6-3; len: 15; j_gene: TRBJ2-7; abundance: -; d_gene: TRBD2; CDR3nt: TGTGCCAGCAGTTCAGCTAGCGGGAGTTCCTACGAGCAGTACTTC; CDR3aa: CASSSASGSSYEQYF
v_gene: TRBV6-1; len: 13; j_gene: TRBJ1-5; abundance: once; d_gene: -; CDR3nt: TGTGCCAGCAGCAACCGGGGTAATCAGCCCCAGCATTTT; CDR3aa: CASSNRGNQPQHF
v_gene: TRBV27; len: 19; j_gene: TRBJ1-6; abundance: -; d_gene: -; CDR3nt: TGTGCCAGCGGCCCCAGGATGTTTCGGGGCTACAGGGTTGGTTCACCCCTCCACTTT; CDR3aa: CASGPRMFRGYRVGSPLHF
v_gene: TRBV6-5; len: 13; j_gene: TRBJ1-2; abundance: -; d_gene: TRBD1; CDR3nt: TGTGCCAGCAGCCAAGACAGGGTTCGTAGCTACACCTTC; CDR3aa: CASSQDRVRSYTF
v_gene: TRBV5-1; len: 14; j_gene: TRBJ1-6; abundance: -; d_gene: -; CDR3nt: TGCGCCAGCAGCTCTCGGGGTGGTAGTTCACCCCTCCACTTT; CDR3aa: CASSSRGGSSPLHF
v_gene: TRBV5-1; len: 14; j_gene: TRBJ1-4; abundance: -; d_gene: -; CDR3nt: TGCGCCAGCAGCGTGGGGCAGGGGCTTGAAAAACTGTTTTTT; CDR3aa: CASSVGQGLEKLFF
v_gene: TRBV11-2; len: 13; j_gene: TRBJ2-7; abundance: -; d_gene: TRBD1; CDR3nt: TGTGCCAGCAGCCATCAGGGGGCAGGGGAGCAGTACTTC; CDR3aa: CASSHQGAGEQYF
v_gene: TRBV7-8; len: 16; j_gene: TRBJ2-3; abundance: -; d_gene: TRBD2; CDR3nt: TGTGCCAGCAGCTTAATCCTAGCGGGAGCCACAGATACGCAGTATTTT; CDR3aa: CASSLILAGATDTQYF
v_gene: TRBV18; len: 15; j_gene: TRBJ2-1; abundance: -; d_gene: TRBD1; CDR3nt: TGTGCCAGCTCACGCGGGACAGGGGCCTACAATGAGCAGTTCTTC; CDR3aa: CASSRGTGAYNEQFF
v_gene: TRBV4-3; len: 15; j_gene: TRBJ2-2; abundance: -; d_gene: -; CDR3nt: TGCGCCAGCAGCCAAGGCCGGGAGAACACCGGGGAGCTGTTTTTT; CDR3aa: CASSQGRENTGELFF
v_gene: TRBV19; len: 15; j_gene: TRBJ2-1; abundance: -; d_gene: -; CDR3nt: TGTGCCAGTAGTCTAACCCGGGAGTACGGCAATGAGCAGTTCTTC; CDR3aa: CASSLTREYGNEQFF
v_gene: TRBV5-5; len: 15; j_gene: TRBJ2-1; abundance: -; d_gene: TRBD1; CDR3nt: TGTGCCAGCAGCTCGGGACAGGGGGTAGACAATGAGCAGTTCTTC; CDR3aa: CASSSGQGVDNEQFF
v_gene: TRBV18; len: 15; j_gene: TRBJ1-1; abundance: -; d_gene: TRBD1; CDR3nt: TGTGCCAGCTCATTTCAGACAGGGGGCGGCACTGAAGCTTTCTTT; CDR3aa: CASSFQTGGGTEAFF
v_gene: TRBV28; len: 14; j_gene: TRBJ1-2; abundance: -; d_gene: -; CDR3nt: TGTGCCAGCAGTACTAACCCCCTGGCCTATGGCTACACCTTC; CDR3aa: CASSTNPLAYGYTF
v_gene: TRBV29-1; len: 13; j_gene: TRBJ2-1; abundance: -; d_gene: TRBD2; CDR3nt: TGCAGCGTTGACTCGGGAGGGCCCAATGAGCAGTTCTTC; CDR3aa: CSVDSGGPNEQFF
v_gene: TRBV14; len: 12; j_gene: TRBJ1-2; abundance: -; d_gene: TRBD1; CDR3nt: TGTGCCAGCGCCGGGACAGCTTATGGCTACACCTTC; CDR3aa: CASAGTAYGYTF
v_gene: TRBV10-3; len: 15; j_gene: TRBJ1-1; abundance: -; d_gene: TRBD1; CDR3nt: TGTGCCATCAGAGGGACAGGGGGCATGAACACTGAAGCTTTCTTT; CDR3aa: CAIRGTGGMNTEAFF
v_gene: TRBV24-1; len: 16; j_gene: TRBJ1-2; abundance: -; d_gene: -; CDR3nt: TGTGCCACCAGGGGGGGGGCTCTTAAGGGGAACTATGGCTACACCTTC; CDR3aa: CATRGGALKGNYGYTF
v_gene: TRBV29-1; len: 15; j_gene: TRBJ2-7; abundance: once; d_gene: -; CDR3nt: TGCAGCGTTGTCCCCAGGGGGATTATGGGGGGCGAGCAGTACTTC; CDR3aa: CSVVPRGIMGGEQYF
v_gene: TRBV13; len: 14; j_gene: TRBJ1-4; abundance: -; d_gene: TRBD1; CDR3nt: TGTGCCAGCAGCCACGGGACAGGCGATGAAAAACTGTTTTTT; CDR3aa: CASSHGTGDEKLFF
v_gene: TRBV3-1/TRBV3-2; len: 13; j_gene: TRBJ1-1; abundance: -; d_gene: -; CDR3nt: TGTGCCAGCAGCCTAGCGGAGGGCACTGAAGCTTTCTTT; CDR3aa: CASSLAEGTEAFF
v_gene: TRBV4-2; len: 19; j_gene: TRBJ2-1; abundance: -; d_gene: TRBD2; CDR3nt: TGTGCCAGCAGCCAAAGGACTAGCGGGAGTCGGGGATCCTACAATGAGCAGTTCTTC; CDR3aa: CASSQRTSGSRGSYNEQFF
v_gene: TRBV15; len: 14; j_gene: TRBJ1-2; abundance: -; d_gene: -; CDR3nt: TGTGCCACCCGATTGATAGGAGACAACTATGGCTACACCTTC; CDR3aa: CATRLIGDNYGYTF
v_gene: TRBV5-1; len: 15; j_gene: TRBJ2-3; abundance: -; d_gene: TRBD2; CDR3nt: TGCGCCAGCAGGGGACTAGCGGGCAGCACAGATACGCAGTATTTT; CDR3aa: CASRGLAGSTDTQYF